These 18 T cell receptor beta chains were sequenced from one sample in a study of graft-versus-host responses after intestinal transplantation. The assay was immunoSEQ multiplex PCR, and TCRdb's table has in-frame clones only and misses some. The sample lists about 120,000 clones; roughly 91% were seen once. The antigens of these receptors remain unknown. Sequencing used unstimulated CD4+ T cells sorted from spleen or lymph node cells, obtained before intestinal transplant. These receptors were taken from a human donor who received an intestinal transplant.

The chain joins TRBV6-5 to TRBJ2-7, with D possibly matching TRBD2 (5 bases). The CDR3 extends over 14 amino acids. Deletions cut 8 bases from V and 4 bases from J, with 18 bases between. The germline CDR1 and CDR2 sequences are MNHEY and SVGAGI. In DNA form, the CDR3 reads TGTGCCAGCTCCACGGGGTTAGCGAGATACGAGCAGTACTTC. Amino acid sequence: CASSTGLARYEQYF.

Of note for this clone: Other DNA sequences in this sample translate to the same CDR3. V usage is TRBV6-5 and J usage is TRBJ2-7; TRBD1 agrees at 7 bases. This CDR3 has 15 residues. Looked up from germline, CDR1 is MNHEY and CDR2 is SVGAGI. V lost 0 bases and J lost 3; bases outside the gene matches: 5. The CDR3, as DNA: TGTGCCAGCAGTTACTCTCTGAGACAGGGCTACGAGCAGTACTTC. This codes for CASSYSLRQGYEQYF.

V usage is TRBV28 and J usage is TRBJ2-7; 10 nucleotides agree with TRBD2. The CDR3 totals 16 residues. Germline assignment: CDR1 MDHEN and CDR2 SYDVKM. The trim removed 6 bases at V and 3 bases at J, leaving 11 bases unmatched. DNA for the CDR3: TGTGCCAGCAGCCCAGGGACTAGCGCTACCTACTACGAGCAGTACTTC. Its translation is CASSPGTSATYYEQYF.

In its sample, this clone was seen once. The V call is TRBV6-6, the J call TRBJ1-1; D might be TRBD1 (6 bases). From germline, CDR1 is MNHNY and CDR2 SVGAGI (reference sequence). CDR3 length equals 14 residues. V was trimmed by 7 bases and J by 1 base, leaving 13 bases between them. CDR3 nucleotides: TGTGCCAGCATCCAGAGGGGGAAGAACACTGAAGCTTTCTTT. As protein: CASIQRGKNTEAFF.

This chain joins TRBV11-3 and TRBJ2-2, with D possibly being TRBD2 (6 bases). The V gene's germline CDR1 is SGHNT and CDR2 YENEEA. Trimming removed 0 bases from V and 6 bases from J, with 20 bases in between. This CDR3 has 18 residues. The CDR3 region is CASSLDWNSGGSAGELFF. For the CDR3, the DNA is TGTGCCAGCAGCTTAGATTGGAATAGCGGTGGGTCGGCCGGGGAGCTGTTTTTT.

The genes are TRBV7-3 and TRBJ2-7; no definite D call. This CDR3 comprises 14 residues. V gave up 7 bases and J gave up 5 bases, with 18 bases separating them. Germline V gene lookup returns CDR1 SGHTA and CDR2 FQGTGA. The CDR3 is CASKLDPSRHEQYF. The CDR3 DNA reads as TGTGCCAGCAAATTAGACCCCTCTAGACACGAGCAGTACTTC.

The J gene is TRBJ2-1, the V gene TRBV4-1; 8 bases fit TRBD2. With 4 bases clipped from V and 4 bases from J, the junction kept 6 bases outside the gene matches. This CDR3 region has 15 residues. CDR1 is MGHRA and CDR2 is YSYEKL in the germline V gene. The CDR3 DNA reads TGCGCCAGCAGCCCGGGGACTAGTACGTACAATGAGCAGTTCTTC. This encodes CASSPGTSTYNEQFF.

The chain carries TRBV27 and TRBJ2-3; 10 nucleotides line up with TRBD1. The V and J ends lost 4 bases and 1 base, in that order; junction bases with no gene match: 2. This CDR3 spans 15 amino acids. CDR1 MNHEY and CDR2 SMNVEV come from the germline V gene (reference sequence). The CDR3 nucleotides read TGTGCCAGCAGTTCCGGGACAGGGGGCACAGATACGCAGTATTTT. Its translation is CASSSGTGGTDTQYF.

The chain employs TRBV5-6 and TRBJ1-2; weak D call: TRBD1 (5 bases). Germline CDR1 reads SGHDT; CDR2 reads YYEEEE. The CDR3 contains 14 residues. Trimming removed 2 bases from V and 4 bases from J, with 12 bases in between. The CDR3 region has the DNA TGTGCCAGCAGCTTCACTGGGGCAACCTATGGCTACACCTTC. Protein sequence: CASSFTGATYGYTF.

The V call is TRBV9, the J call TRBJ2-3; 9 bases are shared with TRBD2. The CDR3 has 16 amino acids. In germline, CDR1 is SGDLS, CDR2 YYNGEE. Germline trimming cut 2 bases from V and 1 base from J; bases unmatched to any gene: 5. The CDR3 coding sequence is TGTGCCAGCAGCGTGGGCCGGACTAGCGGCACAGATACGCAGTATTTT. It specifies CASSVGRTSGTDTQYF.

This clone was observed once. The V call is TRBV5-6, the J call TRBJ2-7; 9 bases are shared with TRBD1. J lost 5 bases, V lost 4 bases, and 10 bases had no gene match. This CDR3 has 15 residues. Germline assignment: CDR1 SGHDT and CDR2 YYEEEE. DNA for the CDR3: TGTGCCAGCAGCCTTTCGGGACAGGGTGGGAACGAGCAGTACTTC. Its protein product is CASSLSGQGGNEQYF.

The chain is built from TRBV7-9 and TRBJ1-1; D remains ambiguous. Germline V gene sequence: CDR1 SEHNR, CDR2 FQNEAQ (reference sequence). V was cut by 5 bases and J by 7 bases, with 17 bases left in between. The CDR3 totals 14 residues. The CDR3 DNA is TGTGCCAGCAGCCTGGGTCGGGCGACCGATGAAGCTTTCTTT. This sequence encodes CASSLGRATDEAFF.

The CDR3 coding sequence is TGTGCCAGCAGCCCCGGGACAGGGGCTGGAAACACCATATATTTT. This sequence encodes CASSPGTGAGNTIYF. The chain carries TRBV9 and TRBJ1-3; TRBD1 matches 10 bases. V shed 4 bases, J shed 2 bases, and the junction held 3 bases outside the gene matches. Germline CDR1 and CDR2: SGDLS and YYNGEE. The length of the CDR3 is 15 residues.

The V and J genes are TRBV9 and TRBJ2-1; D possibly corresponds to TRBD1 (6 bases). Germline CDR1 and CDR2: SGDLS and YYNGEE. CDR3 length: 13 amino acids. V was trimmed by 2 bases and J by 4 bases, leaving 7 bases between them. The CDR3 coding sequence is TGTGCCAGCAGCGTTGGACAGTACAATGAGCAGTTCTTC. Protein: CASSVGQYNEQFF. The complete variable domain, with remaining parts taken from reference TRBV9 and TRBJ2-1, reads DSGVTQTPKHLITATGQRVTLRCSPRSGDLSVYWYQQSLDQGLQFLIQYYNGEERAKGNILERFSAQQFPDLHSELNLSSLELGDSALYFCASSVGQYNEQFFGPGTRLTVL.

This chain links TRBV5-1 with TRBJ2-3; D ambiguous. The ends were cut back, 6 bases at V and 0 bases at J, with 5 bases in the middle. This CDR3 spans 12 amino acids. Germline lookup yields CDR1 SGHRS and CDR2 YFSETQ. CDR3 coding DNA: TGCGCCAGCAAGAGTAGCACAGATACGCAGTATTTT. Its translation: CASKSSTDTQYF. Supplemented by reference TRBV5-1 and TRBJ2-3, the full variable domain reads KAGVTQTPRYLIKTRGQQVTLSCSPISGHRSVSWYQQTPGQGLQFLFEYFSETQRNKGNFPGRFSGRQFSNSRSEMNVSTLELGDSALYLCASKSSTDTQYFGPGTRLTVL.

The rearrangement uses TRBV11-1 and TRBJ2-5, with a tentative D call TRBD2 (5 bases). This CDR3 has 13 residues. The V end was cut by 4 bases, the J end by 6 bases, with 12 bases between. The germline CDR1 and CDR2 sequences are SGHAT and FQDESV (reference sequence). The CDR3 DNA follows: TGTGCCAGCAGCTCCGGGGATAAAAAGACCCAGTACTTC. Translated: CASSSGDKKTQYF.

The V gene is TRBV6-1, the J gene TRBJ2-2; D perhaps matches TRBD2 (6 bases). The germline CDR1 and CDR2 sequences are MNHNS and SASEGT. This CDR3 contains 15 residues. Trimming cost V 5 bases and J 2 bases, with 12 bases left between them. The CDR3 sequence: CASSPRDFNTGELFF. CDR3 DNA sequence: TGTGCCAGCAGTCCCCGGGACTTTAACACCGGGGAGCTGTTTTTT.

The rearrangement uses TRBV6-5 and TRBJ1-2; 7 bases are a match to TRBD1. CDR3 length equals 15 residues. V was pared by 6 bases and J by 2 bases, with 9 bases of the junction left unmatched. Germline V gives CDR1 MNHEY, CDR2 SVGAGI. Here the CDR3 DNA reads TGTGCCAGCAGCCTTCACAGGGGATGGAACTATGGCTACACCTTC. The encoded protein is CASSLHRGWNYGYTF.